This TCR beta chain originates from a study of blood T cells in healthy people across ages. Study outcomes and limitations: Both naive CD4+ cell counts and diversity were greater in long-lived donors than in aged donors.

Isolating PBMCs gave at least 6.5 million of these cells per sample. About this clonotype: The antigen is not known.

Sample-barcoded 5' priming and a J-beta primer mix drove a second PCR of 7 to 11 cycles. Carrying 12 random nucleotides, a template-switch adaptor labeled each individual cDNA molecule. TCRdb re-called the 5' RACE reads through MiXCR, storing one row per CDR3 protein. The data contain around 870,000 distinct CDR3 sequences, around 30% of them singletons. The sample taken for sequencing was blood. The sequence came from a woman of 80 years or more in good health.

In DNA, the CDR3 is TGTGCCAGCAGAACCCCTCAGGGGGGGTGGGAGCAGTACTTC. The encoded protein is CASRTPQGGWEQYF. The V and J genes are TRBV6-2 or TRBV6-3 and TRBJ2-7; D may be TRBD1 or TRBD2 (7 bases each). V lost 6 bases, J lost 7 bases, and 19 bases lay in between. This CDR3 region has 14 residues. From germline, CDR1 is MNHEY and CDR2 SVGEGT.